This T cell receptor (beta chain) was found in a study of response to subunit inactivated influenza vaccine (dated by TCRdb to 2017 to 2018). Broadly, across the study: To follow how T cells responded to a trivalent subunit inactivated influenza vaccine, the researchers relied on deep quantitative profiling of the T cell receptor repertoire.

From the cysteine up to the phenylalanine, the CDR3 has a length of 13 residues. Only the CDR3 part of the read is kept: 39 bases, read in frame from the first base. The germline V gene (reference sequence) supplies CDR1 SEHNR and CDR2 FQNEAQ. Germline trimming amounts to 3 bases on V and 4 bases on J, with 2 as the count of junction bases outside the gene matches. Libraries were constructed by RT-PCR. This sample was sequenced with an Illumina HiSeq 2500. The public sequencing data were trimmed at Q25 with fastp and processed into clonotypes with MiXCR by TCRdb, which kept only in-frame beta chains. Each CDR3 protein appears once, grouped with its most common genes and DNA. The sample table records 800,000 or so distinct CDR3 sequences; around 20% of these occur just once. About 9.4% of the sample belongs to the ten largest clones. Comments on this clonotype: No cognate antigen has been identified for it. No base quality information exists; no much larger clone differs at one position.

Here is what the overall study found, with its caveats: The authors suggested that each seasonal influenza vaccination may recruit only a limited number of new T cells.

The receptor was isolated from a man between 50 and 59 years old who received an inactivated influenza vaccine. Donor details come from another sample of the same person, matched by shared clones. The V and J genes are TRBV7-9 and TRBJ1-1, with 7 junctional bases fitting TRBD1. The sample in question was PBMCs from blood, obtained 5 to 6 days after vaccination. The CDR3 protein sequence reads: CASSFDRATEAFF. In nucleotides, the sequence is TGTGCCAGCAGCTTCGACAGGGCCACTGAAGCTTTCTTT.